These T cell receptor beta chains were read from a single sample in a study of blood T cell repertoires in COVID-19. Generated by immunoSEQ multiplex PCR, the TCRdb table keeps only in-frame clones and is missing some. Counted here are 350,000 to 400,000 clones, 88% occurring once; the ten biggest clones make up less than 1.5%. The sample was PBMCs or T cells enriched from blood (not recorded which). The receptor set was obtained from a young woman who had recovered from COVID-19. The CDR3 runs from the conserved cysteine through the conserved F or W. Fields, in order: V gene, J gene, clone size, D gene, CDR3 protein, CDR3 DNA. A D gene is named only where the DNA matches it firmly. Where a row states a size, it is once, few, many or the class of an expanded clone; other rows omit it.

v_gene: TRBV29-1
j_gene: TRBJ2-5
abundance: .
d_gene: .
CDR3aa: CSVGASAYPETQYF
CDR3nt: TGCAGCGTTGGAGCTAGCGCTTACCCGGAGACCCAGTACTTC

v_gene: TRBV7-2
j_gene: TRBJ1-5
abundance: few
d_gene: TRBD1
CDR3aa: CASSARDRGSDQPQHF
CDR3nt: TGTGCCAGCAGCGCCCGGGACAGGGGTAGTGATCAGCCCCAGCATTTT

v_gene: TRBV9
j_gene: TRBJ2-2
abundance: .
d_gene: .
CDR3aa: CASSGGTYTGELFF
CDR3nt: TGTGCCAGCAGCGGGGGGACATACACCGGGGAGCTGTTTTTT

v_gene: TRBV19
j_gene: TRBJ2-2
abundance: .
d_gene: TRBD2
CDR3aa: CASSPFGRVTGELFF
CDR3nt: TGTGCCAGTAGTCCTTTCGGGAGGGTCACCGGGGAGCTGTTTTTT

v_gene: TRBV2
j_gene: TRBJ2-1
abundance: .
d_gene: .
CDR3aa: CASDGTTYNEQFF
CDR3nt: TGTGCCAGCGACGGGACAACCTACAATGAGCAGTTCTTC

v_gene: TRBV7-2
j_gene: TRBJ2-1
abundance: .
d_gene: TRBD1
CDR3aa: CATQVGQTYNEQFF
CDR3nt: TGTGCCACGCAGGTGGGACAGACTTACAATGAGCAGTTCTTC

v_gene: TRBV28
j_gene: TRBJ1-1
abundance: .
d_gene: TRBD1
CDR3aa: CASSLWTGPTEAFF
CDR3nt: TGTGCCAGCAGTCTATGGACAGGGCCGACTGAAGCTTTCTTT

v_gene: TRBV4-2
j_gene: TRBJ1-2
abundance: .
d_gene: .
CDR3aa: CASSGRGGLGYGYTF
CDR3nt: TGTGCCAGCAGTGGACGGGGGGGGTTAGGCTATGGCTACACCTTC

v_gene: TRBV19
j_gene: TRBJ1-6
abundance: .
d_gene: .
CDR3aa: CASRAAAGYNSPLHF
CDR3nt: TGTGCCAGTAGGGCCGCCGCGGGGTATAATTCACCCCTCCACTTT

v_gene: TRBV25-1
j_gene: TRBJ1-4
abundance: .
d_gene: TRBD1
CDR3aa: CASSGQGPEKLFF
CDR3nt: TGTGCCAGCAGTGGACAGGGGCCCGAAAAACTGTTTTTT

v_gene: TRBV28
j_gene: TRBJ1-1
abundance: .
d_gene: .
CDR3aa: CASSSTGRGNTEAFF
CDR3nt: TGTGCCAGCAGTTCCACAGGGAGGGGGAACACTGAAGCTTTCTTT

v_gene: TRBV5-1
j_gene: TRBJ1-4
abundance: .
d_gene: .
CDR3aa: CASTMGHSTNEKLFF
CDR3nt: TGCGCCAGCACAATGGGGCACAGTACTAATGAAAAACTGTTTTTT

v_gene: TRBV14
j_gene: TRBJ1-4
abundance: .
d_gene: .
CDR3aa: CASSQRPVGLNEKLFF
CDR3nt: TGTGCCAGCAGCCAACGGCCTGTGGGGCTTAATGAAAAACTGTTTTTT

v_gene: TRBV27
j_gene: TRBJ2-3
abundance: .
d_gene: TRBD1
CDR3aa: CASRDRGTDTQYF
CDR3nt: TGTGCCAGCAGGGACAGGGGCACAGATACGCAGTATTTT

v_gene: TRBV6-5
j_gene: TRBJ1-6
abundance: .
d_gene: .
CDR3aa: CAVPRGGNSPLHF
CDR3nt: TGTGCCGTGCCTCGGGGAGGCAATTCACCCCTCCACTTT

v_gene: TRBV4-1
j_gene: TRBJ2-7
abundance: .
d_gene: .
CDR3aa: CASSQGAGAYEQYF
CDR3nt: TGCGCCAGCAGCCAAGGCGCCGGGGCCTACGAGCAGTACTTC

v_gene: TRBV24-1
j_gene: TRBJ1-1
abundance: .
d_gene: .
CDR3aa: CATSDPATGNTEAFF
CDR3nt: TGTGCCACCAGTGATCCAGCGACAGGGAACACTGAAGCTTTCTTT

v_gene: TRBV15
j_gene: TRBJ2-3
abundance: .
d_gene: .
CDR3aa: CATSRDFTGTAGDTQYF
CDR3nt: TGTGCCACCAGCAGAGATTTCACCGGGACAGCGGGCGATACGCAGTATTTT

v_gene: TRBV9
j_gene: TRBJ2-1
abundance: once
d_gene: TRBD2
CDR3aa: CASSGRLAGAATADEQFF
CDR3nt: TGTGCCAGCAGCGGAAGACTAGCGGGGGCCGCTACAGCCGATGAGCAGTTCTTC

v_gene: TRBV7-9
j_gene: TRBJ2-7
abundance: .
d_gene: TRBD2
CDR3aa: CASSHQTSGATYEQYF
CDR3nt: TGTGCCAGCAGCCACCAGACTAGCGGGGCCACCTACGAGCAGTACTTC

v_gene: TRBV3-1/TRBV3-2
j_gene: TRBJ2-7
abundance: .
d_gene: .
CDR3aa: CASSQTSFLYEQYF
CDR3nt: TGTGCCAGCAGTCAAACTAGCTTTCTATACGAGCAGTACTTC

v_gene: TRBV5-1
j_gene: TRBJ2-1
abundance: .
d_gene: TRBD1
CDR3aa: CASSPDRGSYNEQFF
CDR3nt: TGCGCCAGCAGCCCCGACAGGGGTTCCTACAATGAGCAGTTCTTC

v_gene: TRBV11-2
j_gene: TRBJ2-2
abundance: .
d_gene: .
CDR3aa: CASSLVGDGELFF
CDR3nt: TGTGCCAGCAGCTTAGTAGGGGACGGGGAGCTGTTTTTT

v_gene: TRBV9
j_gene: TRBJ2-3
abundance: .
d_gene: TRBD2
CDR3aa: CASSVGAGGLVPDTQYF
CDR3nt: TGTGCCAGCAGCGTAGGCGCGGGGGGCTTAGTCCCAGATACGCAGTATTTT

v_gene: TRBV19
j_gene: TRBJ2-1
abundance: once
d_gene: TRBD2
CDR3aa: CASSIEESGGAIHNEQFF
CDR3nt: TGTGCCAGTAGTATAGAGGAGAGCGGGGGGGCCATACACAATGAGCAGTTCTTC

v_gene: TRBV11-2
j_gene: TRBJ2-5
abundance: .
d_gene: .
CDR3aa: CASSSDKYQETQYF
CDR3nt: TGTGCCAGCAGCTCCGACAAGTACCAAGAGACCCAGTACTTC

v_gene: TRBV30
j_gene: TRBJ2-5
abundance: .
d_gene: .
CDR3aa: CAWSGEETQYF
CDR3nt: TGTGCCTGGAGCGGAGAGGAGACCCAGTACTTC

v_gene: TRBV19
j_gene: TRBJ2-1
abundance: .
d_gene: TRBD1
CDR3aa: CASSILDRDSNEQFF
CDR3nt: TGTGCCAGTAGTATATTGGACAGGGATAGCAATGAGCAGTTCTTC

v_gene: TRBV30
j_gene: TRBJ2-5
abundance: .
d_gene: TRBD1
CDR3aa: CAWDLDRVRETQYF
CDR3nt: TGTGCCTGGGATTTGGACAGGGTACGAGAGACCCAGTACTTC

v_gene: TRBV27
j_gene: TRBJ1-2
abundance: .
d_gene: TRBD1
CDR3aa: CASSLGQGIRRDGYTF
CDR3nt: TGTGCCAGCAGTTTGGGACAGGGGATCCGCCGAGACGGCTACACCTTC

v_gene: TRBV4-1
j_gene: TRBJ2-1
abundance: .
d_gene: .
CDR3aa: CASSQGPSGSYNEQFF
CDR3nt: TGCGCCAGCAGCCAAGGGCCCAGCGGCTCATACAATGAGCAGTTCTTC

v_gene: TRBV30
j_gene: TRBJ1-3
abundance: .
d_gene: .
CDR3aa: CAWGPRAGSGNTIYF
CDR3nt: TGTGCCTGGGGCCCCAGGGCCGGGTCAGGAAACACCATATATTTT

v_gene: TRBV20-1
j_gene: TRBJ2-1
abundance: .
d_gene: .
CDR3aa: CSAPVYGGPFF
CDR3nt: TGCAGTGCTCCCGTTTACGGGGGGCCGTTCTTC

v_gene: TRBV6-5
j_gene: TRBJ2-5
abundance: once
d_gene: .
CDR3aa: CASGTEVYQETQYF
CDR3nt: TGTGCCAGCGGCACGGAGGTTTACCAAGAGACCCAGTACTTC

v_gene: TRBV9
j_gene: TRBJ1-2
abundance: .
d_gene: TRBD1
CDR3aa: CASSAYPGQRSGGYTF
CDR3nt: TGTGCCAGCAGCGCCTATCCGGGACAGAGGAGTGGGGGCTACACCTTC

v_gene: TRBV10-3
j_gene: TRBJ2-6
abundance: .
d_gene: .
CDR3aa: CATTPTGAGANVLTF
CDR3nt: TGTGCCACCACACCAACCGGGGCTGGGGCCAACGTCCTGACTTTC

v_gene: TRBV28
j_gene: TRBJ2-7
abundance: once
d_gene: TRBD1
CDR3aa: CASTRTGISYEQYF
CDR3nt: TGTGCCAGCACCCGGACAGGAATCTCCTACGAGCAGTACTTC

v_gene: TRBV4-1
j_gene: TRBJ1-2
abundance: .
d_gene: TRBD1
CDR3aa: CASSPQFGGTGLYGYTF
CDR3nt: TGCGCCAGCAGCCCCCAATTCGGAGGGACAGGGCTCTATGGCTACACCTTC

v_gene: TRBV11-3
j_gene: TRBJ2-2
abundance: .
d_gene: TRBD2
CDR3aa: CASRWSGGNTGELFF
CDR3nt: TGTGCCAGCAGATGGAGCGGGGGGAACACCGGGGAGCTGTTTTTT